Presented here are 26 T cell receptor beta chains from one specimen sequenced in a study of post-analysis software for immune sequencing data. No antigen has been identified for these receptors. Study-level findings and limits: There were four or five TRBV segments more frequent in patients than controls, and TRBV5-6, TRBV5-1 and TRBV20-1 were among them.

Built from TCR beta cDNA, the libraries had unique molecular identifiers in them. In TCRdb, the PCR reads were re-called with MiXCR into one record per CDR3 protein. The table lists 350,000 to 450,000 distinct CDR3 sequences, 30% to 45% of them singletons. What was sequenced was blood. These receptors were taken from a girl aged 5-17 years with multiple sclerosis.

This clonotype was seen a handful of times. The J gene is TRBJ2-1, the V gene TRBV5-1; 7 bases agree with TRBD2. Unmatched junction bases numbered 6, after V lost 0 bases and J lost 6 bases. Germline V CDR1 and CDR2: SGHRS, YFSETQ. This CDR3 spans 15 amino acids. The CDR3 protein is CASSLVRGGANEQFF. The CDR3 nucleotides read TGCGCCAGCAGCTTGGTGCGGGGAGGGGCCAATGAGCAGTTCTTC.

The CDR3 sequence is CAISGGHRANYGYTF. CDR3 bases: TGTGCCATCAGTGGAGGACACCGCGCTAACTATGGCTACACCTTC. This chain links TRBV10-3 with TRBJ1-2; D might be TRBD1 (5 bases). From germline, CDR1 is ENHRY and CDR2 SYGVKD. This CDR3 region has 15 residues. The V gene lost 4 bases and the J gene lost 0 bases, with 12 bases spanning the gap.

The rearrangement uses TRBV4-3 and TRBJ2-7; D is unclear. The germline V gene has CDR1 LGHNA and CDR2 YSLEER. The length of the CDR3 is 15 residues. The germline V and J ends were trimmed by 1 base and 3 bases, with 13 bases remaining between them. This CDR3 is CASSQAKASYYEQYF. The CDR3 nucleotides read TGCGCCAGCAGCCAAGCGAAGGCCAGCTACTACGAGCAGTACTTC.

CDR3 protein: CASSATPRLANEQFF. CDR3 in DNA: TGTGCCAGCAGCGCTACTCCCCGCCTCGCCAATGAGCAGTTCTTC. The V and J genes are TRBV9 and TRBJ2-1; D unresolved. The CDR3 length is 15 residues. Trimming removed 3 bases from V and 6 bases from J, with 16 bases in between. The germline CDR1 and CDR2 sequences are SGDLS and YYNGEE.

This clonotype was counted once. This chain joins TRBV12-3 or TRBV12-4 and TRBJ1-1; a possible D gene is TRBD1 (6 bases). The CDR3 length is 12 residues. V was cut by 6 bases and J by 5 bases, with 10 bases left in between. CDR3 protein: CASRDRGTEAFF. The CDR3 DNA sequence: TGTGCCAGCAGGGACAGAGGAACTGAAGCTTTCTTT.

This chain uses TRBV20-1 with TRBJ1-5; weak D call: TRBD1 (6 bases). The ends were cut back, 1 base at V and 3 bases at J, with 13 bases in the middle. The CDR3 sequence is 15 residues long. From germline, CDR1 is DFQATT and CDR2 SNEGSKA (reference sequence). The CDR3 spells CSARAPGQINQPQHF. CDR3 sequence (DNA): TGCAGTGCTAGAGCCCCCGGACAGATCAATCAGCCCCAGCATTTT.

This clonotype was seen more than once but under ten times. The chain couples TRBV5-1 to TRBJ1-2; D is unresolved. Germline CDR1 and CDR2: SGHRS and YFSETQ. Deletions cut 5 bases from V and 3 bases from J, with 11 bases between. The CDR3 is 13 residues long. CDR3 coding DNA: TGCGCCAGCAGTCATATTACTGACTATGGCTACACCTTC. Protein product: CASSHITDYGYTF.

The chain couples TRBV6-5 to TRBJ2-5, with D possibly being TRBD2 (6 bases). CDR3 length: 14 residues. Trimming shortened V by 7 bases and J by 5 bases, and 17 bases separated the two germline ends. Germline CDR1 and CDR2: MNHEY and SVGAGI. DNA of the CDR3: TGTGCCAGCATGCCGACTAGTCACGGGGAGACCCAGTACTTC. This gives the protein CASMPTSHGETQYF.

This clonotype was counted only a few times. This chain uses TRBV6-6 with TRBJ1-5; 7 bases line up with TRBD1. This CDR3 is built from 17 residues. CDR1 and CDR2 (germline): MNHNY, SVGAGI (reference sequence). With V trimmed by 2 bases and J by 7 bases, 14 bases remained unmatched. The CDR3 loop is CASSYAYPGGKGQPQHF. As DNA, the CDR3 is TGTGCCAGCAGTTACGCCTACCCAGGGGGAAAGGGGCAGCCCCAGCATTTT.

The rearrangement links TRBV12-3 or TRBV12-4 to TRBJ2-1; TRBD1 matches at 7 bases. The CDR3 covers 13 residues. V lost 4 bases to trimming and J lost 10 bases; unmatched junction nucleotides: 7. This CDR3 reads CASSSRQGGEQFF. The CDR3 DNA reads as TGTGCCAGCAGTTCACGACAGGGCGGGGAGCAGTTCTTC.

J is TRBJ1-2 and V is TRBV9; no reliable D call. This CDR3 is 15 amino acids long. Deletions cut 0 bases from V and 0 bases from J, with 9 bases between. CDR1 SGDLS and CDR2 YYNGEE come from the germline V gene. The CDR3 sequence: CASSVESTTNYGYTF. The CDR3, as DNA: TGTGCCAGCAGCGTAGAGAGCACAACTAACTATGGCTACACCTTC.

This chain connects TRBV28 to TRBJ1-4; 11 nucleotides align to TRBD1. The trim removed 6 bases at V and 4 bases at J, leaving 4 bases unmatched. CDR3 length equals 15 residues. Germline assignment: CDR1 MDHEN and CDR2 SYDVKM. Here the CDR3 reads CASSLGTGGNEKLFF. The CDR3 DNA reads TGTGCCAGCAGCTTGGGGACAGGGGGTAATGAAAAACTGTTTTTT.

This clonotype was found a few times. The chain is built from TRBV4-2 and TRBJ1-1; 8 bases are a match to TRBD1. The V segment lost 0 bases and the J segment 5 bases; nucleotides outside the gene matches: 8. This CDR3 spans 16 amino acids. The germline CDR1 and CDR2 sequences are LGHNA and YNFKEQ. CDR3 nucleotides: TGTGCCAGCAGCCAAGACGGGGCAGGGGGCTTGACTGAAGCTTTCTTT. Amino acids: CASSQDGAGGLTEAFF.

The genes are TRBV5-5 and TRBJ1-1; maybe TRBD1 (6 bases). The germline V and J ends were trimmed by 4 bases and 7 bases, with 14 bases remaining between them. Germline-derived CDR1 and CDR2 are SGHKS and YYEKEE (reference sequence). The CDR3 totals 13 residues. CDR3 protein: CASSAWGANEAFF. The CDR3 nucleotides read TGTGCCAGCAGCGCCTGGGGGGCTAATGAAGCTTTCTTT.

The V call is TRBV20-1, the J call TRBJ2-7, with D possibly being TRBD2 (6 bases). This CDR3 spans 14 amino acids. CDR1 is DFQATT, CDR2 SNEGSKA, per germline (reference sequence). V gave up 6 bases and J gave up 0 bases, with 15 bases separating them. CDR3 in DNA: TGCAGTGCACGGGGAGGTCTGGGCTCCTACGAGCAGTACTTC. Protein product: CSARGGLGSYEQYF.

The V gene is TRBV10-3, the J gene TRBJ2-5; 8 positions agree with TRBD1. The CDR3 has 16 residues. J lost 5 bases, V lost 4 bases, and 12 bases had no gene match. The germline CDR1 and CDR2 sequences are ENHRY and SYGVKD. This CDR3 is CAISAGLTGARETQYF. The CDR3 coding sequence is TGTGCCATCAGTGCAGGGTTGACAGGGGCGCGGGAGACCCAGTACTTC.

The chain recombines TRBV20-1 with TRBJ2-7; TRBD1 aligns across 7 bases. This CDR3 has 14 amino acids. Unmatched junction bases numbered 8, after V lost 6 bases and J lost 0 bases. CDR1 is DFQATT, CDR2 SNEGSKA, per germline (reference sequence). This chain's CDR3 is CSARRDRASYEQYF. DNA of the CDR3: TGCAGTGCCAGACGGGACAGAGCCTCCTACGAGCAGTACTTC.

The rearrangement links TRBV27 to TRBJ1-5, with D uncertain. Trimming shortened V by 3 bases and J by 1 base, and 10 bases separated the two germline ends. The CDR3 sequence is 15 residues long. Germline V gene data show CDR1 as MNHEY and CDR2 as SMNVEV (reference sequence). The CDR3: CASSFRPQSNQPQHF. The DNA for the CDR3 is TGTGCCAGCAGTTTCCGCCCTCAGAGCAATCAGCCCCAGCATTTT.

On this clonotype itself: One end of the junction varies from germline; a read error may be responsible. The rearrangement uses TRBV2 and TRBJ2-1, with a possible D match to TRBD1 (5 bases). This CDR3 comprises 14 residues. CDR1 SNHLY and CDR2 FYNNEI come from the germline V gene. The CDR3 DNA sequence: TGTGCCAGCAGGGAAGGGGCAGGGAACTATGAGCAGTTCTTC. Protein product: CASREGAGNYEQFF.

This clonotype was counted only a few times. The CDR3 DNA reads as TGTGCCAGCAGTCCGCTCGACAGGGTAGAGGGCTACACCTTC. Encoded protein: CASSPLDRVEGYTF. This chain links TRBV6-6 with TRBJ1-2, with TRBD1 matching over 7 bases. There are 14 residues in the CDR3. Germline V gene sequence: CDR1 MNHNY, CDR2 SVGAGI (reference sequence). With 5 bases clipped from V and 8 bases from J, the junction kept 11 bases outside the gene matches.

J is TRBJ2-5 and V is TRBV5-6; D unresolved. This CDR3 region has 16 residues. The V end was cut by 1 base, the J end by 3 bases, with 16 bases between. Germline lookup yields CDR1 SGHDT and CDR2 YYEEEE. CDR3 residues: CASSLIGSRFKETQYF. The CDR3 region has the DNA TGTGCCAGCAGCTTGATCGGGTCCCGGTTTAAAGAGACCCAGTACTTC.

This clonotype was recorded once. The chain is built from TRBV3-1 and TRBJ2-3, with D unresolved. Germline assignment: CDR1 LGHDT and CDR2 YNNKEL (reference sequence). V lost 0 bases and J 2 bases, leaving 12 bases between the germline ends. The CDR3 loop spans 16 amino acids. The CDR3 spells CASSQDSWIITDTQYF. The CDR3 DNA sequence: TGTGCCAGCAGCCAAGATAGCTGGATAATCACAGATACGCAGTATTTT.

The V gene is TRBV6-1, the J gene TRBJ2-7, with D unclear. The CDR3 is made up of 11 amino acids. V was clipped by 5 bases and J by 7 bases, with 9 bases between them. Per germline, CDR1 MNHNS and CDR2 SASEGT. CDR3 nucleotide sequence: TGTGCCAGCAGTCCTTCACGAGAGCAGTACTTC. This sequence encodes CASSPSREQYF.

The rearrangement links TRBV24-1 to TRBJ2-1; the match to TRBD1 covers 7 bases. The CDR3 consists of 13 residues. Germline V gene lookup returns CDR1 KGHDR and CDR2 SFDVKD. The V segment lost 3 bases and the J segment 7 bases; nucleotides outside the gene matches: 2. The chain's CDR3 is CATSDDRVNEQFF. The CDR3 region has the DNA TGTGCCACCAGTGATGACAGGGTTAATGAGCAGTTCTTC.

This chain links TRBV6-2 or TRBV6-3 with TRBJ2-4; D call uncertain. Gene TRBJ2-7 matches the end of the DNA better, so the J call may be wrong. This CDR3 contains 15 residues. The germline V gene has CDR1 MNHEY and CDR2 SVGEGT. The DNA of the CDR3 is TGTGCCAGCAGTTACTCGGGGATCGGATTGTACGAGCAGTACTTC. Amino acids: CASSYSGIGLYEQYF.

This clonotype occurred a few times. The chain is built from TRBV7-8 and TRBJ2-7; D is possibly TRBD1 (5 bases). The length of the CDR3 is 15 residues. V was trimmed by 6 bases and J by 1 base, leaving 16 bases between them. Germline values: CDR1 SGHVS, CDR2 FQNEAQ. Here the CDR3 DNA reads TGTGCCAGCAGTTCCGTTACTGGGGCGTCCTACGAGCAGTACTTC. Encoded protein: CASSSVTGASYEQYF.